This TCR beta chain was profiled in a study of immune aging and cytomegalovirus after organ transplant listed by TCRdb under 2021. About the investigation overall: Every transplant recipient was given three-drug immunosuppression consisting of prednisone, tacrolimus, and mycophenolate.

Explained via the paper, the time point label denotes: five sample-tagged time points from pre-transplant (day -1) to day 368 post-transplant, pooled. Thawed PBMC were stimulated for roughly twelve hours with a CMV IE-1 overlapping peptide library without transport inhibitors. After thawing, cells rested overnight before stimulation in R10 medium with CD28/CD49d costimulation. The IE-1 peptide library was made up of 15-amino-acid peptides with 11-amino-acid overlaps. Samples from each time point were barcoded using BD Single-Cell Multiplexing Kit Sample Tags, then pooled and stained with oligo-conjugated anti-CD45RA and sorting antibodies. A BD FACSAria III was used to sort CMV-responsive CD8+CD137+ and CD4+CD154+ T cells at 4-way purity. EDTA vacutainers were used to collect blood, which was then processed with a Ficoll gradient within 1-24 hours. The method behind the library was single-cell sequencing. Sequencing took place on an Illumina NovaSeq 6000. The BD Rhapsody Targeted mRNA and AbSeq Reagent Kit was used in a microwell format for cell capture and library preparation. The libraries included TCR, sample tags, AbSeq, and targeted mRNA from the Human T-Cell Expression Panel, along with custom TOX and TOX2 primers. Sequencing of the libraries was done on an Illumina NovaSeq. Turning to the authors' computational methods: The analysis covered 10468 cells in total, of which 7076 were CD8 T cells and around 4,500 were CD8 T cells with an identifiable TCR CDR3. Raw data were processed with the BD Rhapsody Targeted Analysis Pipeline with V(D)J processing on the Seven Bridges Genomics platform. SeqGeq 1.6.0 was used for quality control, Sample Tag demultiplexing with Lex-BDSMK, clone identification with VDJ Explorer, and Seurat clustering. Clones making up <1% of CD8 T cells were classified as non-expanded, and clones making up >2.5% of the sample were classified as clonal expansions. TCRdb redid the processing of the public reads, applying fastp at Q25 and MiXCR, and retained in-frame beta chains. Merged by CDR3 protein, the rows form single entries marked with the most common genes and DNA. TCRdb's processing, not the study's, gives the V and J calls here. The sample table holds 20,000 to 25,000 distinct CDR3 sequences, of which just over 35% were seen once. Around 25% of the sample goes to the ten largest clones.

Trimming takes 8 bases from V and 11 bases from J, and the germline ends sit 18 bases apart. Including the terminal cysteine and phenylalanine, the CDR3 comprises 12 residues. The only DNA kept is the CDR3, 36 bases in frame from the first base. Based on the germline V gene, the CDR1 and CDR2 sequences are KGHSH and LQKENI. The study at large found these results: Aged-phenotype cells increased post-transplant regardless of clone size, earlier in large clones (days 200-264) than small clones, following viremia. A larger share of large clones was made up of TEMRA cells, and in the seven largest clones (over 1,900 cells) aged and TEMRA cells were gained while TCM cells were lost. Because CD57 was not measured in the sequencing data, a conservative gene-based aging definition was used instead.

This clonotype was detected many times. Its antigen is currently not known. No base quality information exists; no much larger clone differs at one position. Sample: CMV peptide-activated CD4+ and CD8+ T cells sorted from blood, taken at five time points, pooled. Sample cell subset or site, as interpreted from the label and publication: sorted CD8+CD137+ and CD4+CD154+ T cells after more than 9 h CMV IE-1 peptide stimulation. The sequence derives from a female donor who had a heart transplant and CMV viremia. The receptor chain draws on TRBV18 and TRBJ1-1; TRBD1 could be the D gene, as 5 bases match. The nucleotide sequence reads TGTGCCAGCCCGCTGGGGCAGGGAGAGGCTTTCTTT. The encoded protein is CASPLGQGEAFF.